This note documents a single TCR beta chain sequence. Its target is unknown. The junction differs from germline at one of its ends, possibly a read error. The sample holds other DNA sequences that translate to the same CDR3. The CDR3 has 16 residues. From germline, CDR1 is SGHDT and CDR2 YYEEEE. This record comes from a study of cytomegalovirus exposure and HLA in healthy donors. PCR amplification relied on 60 Vbeta primers (plus 13 Jbeta primers). Only in-frame clones appear in the TCRdb table, and some are missing; sequencing was by immunoSEQ multiplex PCR. The sample holds approximately 150,000 clones, 75% seen once. Overall study results and limits: The availability of immune exposure information extended only to CMV serostatus.

This chain connects TRBV5-6 to TRBJ1-4; 11 bases are shared with TRBD1. Material for sequencing was PBMCs. This clonotype was sampled from a man aged 18 to 30 in good health and CMV-seropositive. CDR3 sequence (DNA): TGTGCCAGCAGCTACGGGACAGGGGGTCATAATGAAAAACTGTTTTTC. Translated, it gives CASSYGTGGHNEKLFF.